This T cell receptor (beta chain) was captured by sequencing in a study of neoadjuvant nivolumab and ipilimumab in lung cancer. Profiling relied on immunoSEQ multiplex PCR, and the TCRdb table lists in-frame clones only, not all of them. The table shows approximately 31,000 clones, with approximately 90% occurring only once. As concerns this clone: Its antigen is not identified.

Study conclusions and caveats: Only a small number of samples underwent TCR sequencing. From pretherapy to surgery, tumor richness and clonality rose with dual therapy. Compared with tumor-adjacent uninvolved lung, resected tumors showed greater richness and clonality. Blood richness before therapy tracked richness in tumors resected after neoadjuvant therapy.

The ends were cut back, 1 base at V and 2 bases at J, with 6 bases in the middle. This CDR3 has 14 amino acids. Per the germline V gene, CDR1 is LNHNV and CDR2 is YYDKDF (reference sequence). Material: peripheral blood, obtained after neoadjuvant nivolumab, alone or with ipilimumab, at or shortly before surgery. V and J are TRBV15 and TRBJ1-3; D unclear. The sequence was collected from an adult with non-small cell lung cancer. CDR3 sequence: CATSRGVTGNTIYF. The CDR3 DNA sequence: TGTGCCACCAGCAGAGGGGTTACTGGAAACACCATATATTTT.